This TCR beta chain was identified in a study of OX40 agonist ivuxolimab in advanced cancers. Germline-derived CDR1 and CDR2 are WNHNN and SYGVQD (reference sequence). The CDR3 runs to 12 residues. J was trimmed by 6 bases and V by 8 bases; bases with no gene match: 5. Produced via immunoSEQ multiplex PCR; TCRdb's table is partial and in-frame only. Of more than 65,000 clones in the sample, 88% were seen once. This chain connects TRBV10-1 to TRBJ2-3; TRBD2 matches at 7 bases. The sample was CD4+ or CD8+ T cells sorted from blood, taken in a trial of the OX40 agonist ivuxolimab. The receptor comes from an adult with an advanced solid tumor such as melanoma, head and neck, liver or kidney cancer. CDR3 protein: CASSRGGDTQYF. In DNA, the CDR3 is TGCGCCAGCTCGAGGGGAGGGGATACGCAGTATTTT.